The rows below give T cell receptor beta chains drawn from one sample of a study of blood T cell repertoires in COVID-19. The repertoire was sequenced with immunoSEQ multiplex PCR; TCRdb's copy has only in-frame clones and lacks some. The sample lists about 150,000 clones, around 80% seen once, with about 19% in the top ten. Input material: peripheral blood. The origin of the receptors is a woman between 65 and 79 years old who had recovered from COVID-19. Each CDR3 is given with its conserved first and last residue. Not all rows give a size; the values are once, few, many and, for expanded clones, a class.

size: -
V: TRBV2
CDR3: CATDREQETQYF

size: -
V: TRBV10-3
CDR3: CAISGGGEVTEAFF

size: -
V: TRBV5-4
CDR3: CASSPTGTGNTIYF

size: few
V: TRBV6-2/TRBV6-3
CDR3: CASSRPAWATEAFF

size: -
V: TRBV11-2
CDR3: CASSLVLGTGAYEQYF

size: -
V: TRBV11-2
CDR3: CASSRGRGPVGESPLHF

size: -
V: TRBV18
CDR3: CASSPGGSTEAFF

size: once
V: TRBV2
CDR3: CASRAPGREAFF

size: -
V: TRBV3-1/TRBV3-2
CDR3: CASSQEGTGGEAFF

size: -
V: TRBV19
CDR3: CASSIRREQFF

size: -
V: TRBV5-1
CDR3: CASSVQGNNEQFF

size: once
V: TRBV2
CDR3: CASSPGQGRFNWNGYTF

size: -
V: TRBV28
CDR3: CASSFWGRGYNEQFF

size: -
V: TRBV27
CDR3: CASSSPAGLNTEAFF

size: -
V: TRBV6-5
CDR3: CASRASRAEAFF

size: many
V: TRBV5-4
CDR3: CASSLARGYEQYF

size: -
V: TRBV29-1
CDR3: CSVGAGYGYTF

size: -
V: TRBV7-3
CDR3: CASSLNPSGAGETQYF

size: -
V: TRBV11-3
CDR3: CASSIGGSGNYEQYF

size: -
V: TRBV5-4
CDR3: CASSLQGAQEQFF

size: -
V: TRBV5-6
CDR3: CASSNPWEGNYGYTF

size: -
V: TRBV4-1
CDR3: CASSQDLYGYTF